This is a list of T cell receptor beta chains from one sample in a study of shared clonotypes between healthy human individuals. The assay was immunoSEQ multiplex PCR, and TCRdb's table has in-frame clones only and misses some. The data hold millions of clones, with less than 95% observed a single time. Input material: naive CD8+ T cells sorted from blood. All receptors derive from a man younger than 35 in good health. Each CDR3 is given without its conserved first and last residue.

V gene	J gene	CDR3 protein
TRBV2	TRBJ2-7	AVEGGTSVSYEQY
TRBV6-6	TRBJ2-7	ASSHRPGFEQY
TRBV28	TRBJ1-5	ASSFDQGWIQPQH
TRBV2	TRBJ2-7	ASSDQGYEQY
TRBV9	TRBJ2-5	ASSVDEGFQETQY
TRBV20-1	TRBJ1-5	SAGRLQPQH
TRBV7-9	TRBJ2-7	ASSSTNRGFEQY
TRBV5-5	TRBJ2-5	ASSLISGLGETQY
TRBV6-6	TRBJ2-4	ASSYEAGGIDIQY
TRBV6-1	TRBJ2-7	ASRKDSSYEQY
TRBV7-9	TRBJ1-1	ASSFLTGNTEAF
TRBV25-1	TRBJ1-1	ASSESLPPGPNTEAF
TRBV11-2	TRBJ2-7	ASSLEGQVVPYEQY
TRBV9	TRBJ2-3	ASSVHIMTGAGTDTQY
TRBV4-3	TRBJ1-2	ASSQLLAGPYGYT
TRBV5-1	TRBJ1-1	ASSLDSNTGNTEAF
TRBV30	TRBJ1-2	AGEGPYGYT
TRBV7-9	TRBJ1-2	ASSWGQPYGYT
TRBV2	TRBJ2-7	ASYQEGIAGGTYEQY
TRBV7-9	TRBJ2-3	ASSLGRTDTQY